This T cell receptor (beta chain) comes out of a study of post-analysis software for immune sequencing data (dated by TCRdb to 2013 to 2016). Notes on the research overall: The recorded disease courses included relapsing-remitting, secondary progressive and progressive-relapsing multiple sclerosis, and some patients had no subtype annotation. The patient repertoires were set against eleven to twelve previously published healthy control repertoires from donors whose ages ranged from roughly 6 to 25 years. A subset of samples was prepared in parallel using single-end sample barcoding, then pooled and co-amplified after Illumina adapter ligation. On the study overall, not on this receptor specifically: Direct clustering with F measure showed strong co-clustering of samples prepared in the same batch, prompting a batch-effect correction. Significantly lower normalized Chao1 diversity was found in multiple sclerosis patients than in controls, suggesting substantial peripheral T-cell clonal expansion. The multiple sclerosis patient group was slightly younger than the control group.

To demonstrate the VDJtools post-analysis software, TCR beta repertoires were profiled from the peripheral blood of 10 to 15 young patients with multiple sclerosis. The multiple sclerosis patients were children and adolescents between roughly 6 and 16 years of age. Receptors were amplified or captured by PCR. The data were produced on an Illumina HiSeq 2500. Unique molecular identifiers were incorporated into TCR beta cDNA libraries to reduce PCR and sequencing biases. About 500,000 cDNA molecules were obtained for every 1 to 10 million input T cells, so each molecule roughly corresponded to one T cell. The patient libraries were prepared and sequenced with the same protocol used for the earlier healthy control dataset. Samples belonging to the same batch were prepared together, multiplexed and sequenced on a shared HiSeq lane. The paper's processing steps were these. MIGEC handled the raw barcoded reads, throwing out single-read molecular identifier groups before consensus assembly and CDR3 extraction. VDJtools was used for post-analysis of the clonotype tables, and diversity was normalized by down-sampling every dataset to the size of the smallest sample. To correct batch-related cross-sample contamination, repertoire overlap clustering matched CDR3 amino acid sequences but not nucleotide sequences. Clones were called with MiXCR by TCRdb after fastp trimmed the public reads at Q25, and only in-frame beta chains were retained. Every CDR3 protein is listed once, alongside the most common genes and DNA of its rows. The V and J calls reflect TCRdb's pipeline rather than the authors' work. The sample table records about 400,000 distinct CDR3 sequences; 30% to 45% of these occur just once. Of the sample, 13% falls within the top ten clones.

This clonotype has ten or more counts. Its antigen is currently not known. There are no base qualities to consult, and no much larger clone falls within one base. The clonotype comes from a girl aged 10-17 years with multiple sclerosis. The specimen was blood.

The nucleotide sequence is given as TGCGCCAGCAGCCAAGTGGGTTTTGGCTACACCTTC. It is translated as CASSQVGFGYTF. The rearrangement joined TRBV4-1 to TRBJ1-2, with the D gene call left open. CDR1 and CDR2 (MGHRA, YSYEKL) derive from the germline V gene. Reading from cysteine to phenylalanine, the CDR3 counts 12 amino acids. Only the CDR3 DNA stays, 36 bases, in frame from base 1. V lost 1 base and J lost 7 bases; the stretch between them is 7 bases long.